These 24 T cell receptor beta chains were all obtained from the same sample, sequenced in a study of regulatory T cells in long-lasting Graves disease. Time point here: persistent/refractory GD, antithyroid drugs over 5 years with positive TRAb. After RNA was extracted from PBMCs, the TCR library was made from it. In building TCR beta libraries, iRepertoire HTBI primers were used together with Arm-PCR of CDR3 regions. In TCRdb, the multiplex PCR reads were re-called with MiXCR into one record per CDR3 protein. The sample holds some 420,000 distinct CDR3 sequences, 20% to 25% seen once. This sample comprised peripheral blood mononuclear cells (PBMCs), obtained when the disease was refractory, from a patient treated with antithyroid drugs. Receptors originate from a female donor with Graves disease.

There are many counts of this clonotype. The J gene is TRBJ1-2, the V gene TRBV6-2 or TRBV6-3, with D uncertain. Trimming pared 2 bases from V and 4 bases from J, leaving 8 bases between. The germline CDR1 and CDR2 sequences are MNHEY and SVGEGT. This CDR3 comprises 13 residues. The CDR3 nucleotides read TGTGCCAGCAGTTACCGTCGCCTCTATGGCTACACCTTC. This encodes CASSYRRLYGYTF.

This clonotype was detected a few times. The chain has TRBV19 and TRBJ2-5; 7 nucleotides line up with TRBD1. Germline trimming cut 1 base from V and 5 bases from J; bases unmatched to any gene: 4. This CDR3 is built from 14 residues. CDR1 is LNHDA, CDR2 SQIVND, per germline (reference sequence). CDR3 DNA: TGTGCCAGTAGTATAGGGGGCAGGGGGGAGACCCAGTACTTC. It translates to CASSIGGRGETQYF.

This clonotype was picked up a small number of times. V gene TRBV5-1 combines with J gene TRBJ1-4; TRBD1 agrees at 8 bases. Germline CDR1 is SGHRS and CDR2 is YFSETQ. The CDR3 spans 17 residues. J was trimmed by 3 bases and V by 3 bases; bases with no gene match: 10. CDR3 protein: CASSSGLGTGPNEKLFF. The CDR3 bases are TGCGCCAGCAGCTCTGGCCTAGGGACAGGACCTAATGAAAAACTGTTTTTT.

The chain couples TRBV19 to TRBJ2-5; 9 bases are a match to TRBD1. J was trimmed by 3 bases and V by 0 bases; bases with no gene match: 5. The germline CDR1 and CDR2 sequences are LNHDA and SQIVND (reference sequence). This CDR3 spans 16 amino acids. The CDR3 loop reads CASSIERTGVKETQYF. The CDR3 DNA reads TGTGCCAGTAGTATAGAGAGGACAGGGGTAAAAGAGACCCAGTACTTC.

This clonotype occurred many times. The chain combines TRBV28 with TRBJ2-4; TRBD2 is a possible D gene (8 bases). V was clipped by 5 bases and J by 1 base, with 27 bases between them. Germline lookup yields CDR1 MDHEN and CDR2 SYDVKM. This CDR3 is 20 amino acids long. CDR3 sequence (DNA): TGTGCCAGCAGTGCCGAGGGGGCGGGGGGTGGGTTTAGGGCCAAAAACATTCAGTACTTC. As protein: CASSAEGAGGGFRAKNIQYF.

The chain combines TRBV7-9 with TRBJ2-7, with a tentative D call TRBD1 (5 bases). Germline V gives CDR1 SEHNR, CDR2 FQNEAQ (reference sequence). The CDR3 totals 14 residues. The V and J ends lost 5 bases and 2 bases respectively, with 13 bases between them. The CDR3 here is CASSPPTEAYEQYF. The CDR3, as DNA: TGTGCCAGCAGCCCGCCGACAGAAGCCTACGAGCAGTACTTC.

The gene calls are TRBV30 and TRBJ2-5; no reliable D call. This CDR3 spans 13 amino acids. Trimming removed 0 bases from V and 5 bases from J, with 10 bases in between. CDR1 is GTSNPN, CDR2 SVGIG, per germline (reference sequence). The CDR3 nucleotides are TGTGCCTGGAGTGTACAAGACGGGGAGACCCAGTACTTC. The encoded protein is CAWSVQDGETQYF.

CDR3 amino acids: CASSQEDSGQGAYEQYF. DNA for the CDR3: TGCGCCAGCAGCCAAGAGGATTCGGGACAGGGGGCCTACGAGCAGTACTTC. The chain combines TRBV4-1 with TRBJ2-7, with 11 positions matching TRBD1. Trimming at V came to 0 bases and at J to 2 bases, leaving 6 bases not matched to a gene. CDR1 and CDR2 from the germline V gene are MGHRA and YSYEKL. The CDR3 runs to 17 residues.

The chain is built from TRBV12-3 or TRBV12-4 and TRBJ2-2; D possibly corresponds to TRBD1 (7 bases). V dropped 7 bases and J dropped 0 bases, with 15 bases sitting between them. This CDR3 has 16 residues. CDR3 bases: TGTGCCAGCACCCCTGCGGGGACAGCGAACACCGGGGAGCTGTTTTTT. As protein: CASTPAGTANTGELFF.

In regard to this clonotype: The germline gene is not matched at one end of the junction; a read error may be the cause. This chain connects TRBV5-1 to TRBJ1-1, with unresolved D. The CDR3 consists of 18 residues. The V gene's germline CDR1 is SGHRS and CDR2 YFSETQ. CDR3 nucleotide sequence: TGTGCCAGCAGCTTGGGAACTATCGGGGTTGGGGTGAACACTGAAGCTTTCTTT. Protein: CASSLGTIGVGVNTEAFF.

This clonotype was observed at least ten times. The chain is built from TRBV2 and TRBJ2-5; D perhaps matches TRBD2 (5 bases). This CDR3 comprises 12 residues. Trimming cost V 6 bases and J 5 bases, with 10 bases left between them. Germline CDR1 SNHLY, CDR2 FYNNEI. The CDR3 region is CASSRLFETQYF. The CDR3 DNA reads TGTGCCAGCAGCAGACTATTCGAGACCCAGTACTTC.

This clonotype was seen a few times. The chain links TRBV6-1 to TRBJ1-6, with unresolved D. CDR3 length: 14 amino acids. Germline lookup yields CDR1 MNHNS and CDR2 SASEGT. V dropped 8 bases and J dropped 9 bases, with 17 bases sitting between them. CDR3: CASLDVGSGSPLHF. The CDR3 DNA reads TGTGCCAGCCTCGATGTGGGTAGTGGTTCACCCCTCCACTTT.

This clonotype was detected many times. This chain links TRBV20-1 with TRBJ2-7, with D unresolved. The CDR3 length is 14 residues. Germline CDR1 and CDR2: DFQATT and SNEGSKA (reference sequence). V lost 0 bases and J lost 4, with 13 bases in between. In DNA, the CDR3 is TGCAGTGCTAGAGACCCACTTCGGGTATACGAGCAGTACTTC. This encodes CSARDPLRVYEQYF.

V gene TRBV5-1 combines with J gene TRBJ2-5; perhaps D is TRBD1 or TRBD2 (5 bases each). TRBJ2-1 explains the end of the DNA better; the J call may be wrong. The germline gives CDR1 SGHRS, CDR2 YFSETQ. The CDR3 extends over 13 amino acids. CDR3 protein: CASSLVGENEQFF. CDR3 coding DNA: TGCGCCAGCAGCTTGGTGGGGGAAAATGAGCAGTTCTTC.

This clonotype has at least ten counts. V and J are TRBV12-3 or TRBV12-4 and TRBJ1-2; the match to TRBD1 covers 11 bases. CDR3 size: 17 residues. Losses at the gene ends were 4 bases for V and 2 bases for J; bases not matched to a gene: 9. Here the CDR3 DNA reads TGTGCCAGCAGTTCCTTGGACAGGGGGCTCGGGAACTATGGCTACACCTTC. Protein product: CASSSLDRGLGNYGYTF.

The rearrangement uses TRBV4-1 and TRBJ1-1; TRBD1 might be the D (6 bases). Germline-derived CDR1 and CDR2 are MGHRA and YSYEKL. There are 15 residues in the CDR3. V was clipped by 5 bases and J by 0 bases, with 13 bases between them. The CDR3 DNA reads TGCGCCAGCAGCACTCGGACAGTAATGAACACTGAAGCTTTCTTT. Translated: CASSTRTVMNTEAFF.

CDR3 amino acids: CASSQALTGLNTEAFF. In DNA, the CDR3 is TGTGCCAGCAGCCAAGCGTTGACAGGGCTGAACACTGAAGCTTTCTTT. J is TRBJ1-1 and V is TRBV3-1; 7 bases align to TRBD1. The trim removed 1 base at V and 0 bases at J, leaving 5 bases unmatched. Germline CDR1 and CDR2: LGHDT and YNNKEL (reference sequence). This CDR3 spans 16 amino acids.

The rearrangement uses TRBV6-2 or TRBV6-3 and TRBJ2-7, with 8 bases identical to TRBD2. The CDR3 covers 18 residues. V lost 4 bases to trimming and J lost 2 bases; unmatched junction nucleotides: 16. Germline V gives CDR1 MNHEY, CDR2 SVGEGT. The CDR3 sequence is CASSWGTWKRGRTYEQYF. The DNA of the CDR3 is TGTGCCAGCAGTTGGGGTACATGGAAGCGGGGGCGAACCTACGAGCAGTACTTC.

Ten or more counts support this clonotype. The chain has TRBV7-9 and TRBJ1-1; 9 nucleotides match TRBD1. Germline V gives CDR1 SEHNR, CDR2 FQNEAQ (reference sequence). The CDR3 totals 13 residues. The V segment lost 5 bases and the J segment 3 bases; nucleotides outside the gene matches: 1. CDR3 in amino acids: CASSRQGDTEAFF. The DNA of the CDR3 is TGTGCCAGCAGCCGACAGGGGGACACTGAAGCTTTCTTT.

This clonotype occurred many times. The chain is built from TRBV6-1 and TRBJ1-5; D is unclear. Trimming stripped 5 bases from V and 5 bases from J, with 7 bases between. The germline CDR1 and CDR2 sequences are MNHNS and SASEGT. The CDR3 spans 12 residues. The CDR3 region is CASSTSDQPQHF. For the CDR3, the DNA is TGTGCCAGCAGTACCAGCGATCAGCCCCAGCATTTT.

This clonotype showed up just a few times. A much larger clone differs from this one at a single base, so this may be a read error. This sequence joins TRBV28 and TRBJ2-5; 7 bases fit TRBD1. The length of the CDR3 is 14 residues. Unmatched junction bases numbered 11, after V lost 8 bases and J lost 5 bases. The V gene's germline CDR1 is MDHEN and CDR2 SYDVKM. CDR3 nucleotides: TGTGCCAGCGAGGGGGCTGAAAAAGGGGAGACCCAGTACTTC. It yields the protein CASEGAEKGETQYF.

V gene TRBV19 combines with J gene TRBJ1-1; 10 bases are a match to TRBD1. The CDR3 sequence is 15 residues long. V shed 7 bases and J 11 bases; nucleotides not matched to a gene: 16. CDR1 is LNHDA and CDR2 is SQIVND in the germline V gene (reference sequence). The CDR3 here is CASTTLRDRGLPAFF. In nucleotides, the CDR3 is TGTGCCAGTACCACGCTTCGAGACAGGGGGCTTCCGGCTTTCTTT. Using reference TRBV19 and TRBJ1-1 for the parts outside the CDR3, the full variable domain is DGGITQSPKYLFRKEGQNVTLSCEQNLNHDAMYWYRQDPGQGLRLIYYSQIVNDFQKGDIAEGYSVSREKKESFPLTVTSAQKNPTAFYLCASTTLRDRGLPAFFGQGTRLTVV.

In this sample, this clonotype turned up many times. This chain joins TRBV28 and TRBJ2-7; no firm D call. Trimming shortened V by 10 bases and J by 5 bases, and 9 bases separated the two germline ends. Per the germline V gene, CDR1 is MDHEN and CDR2 is SYDVKM. The CDR3 runs 10 residues. CDR3 in DNA: TGTGCCACAAGTAACGACGAGCAGTACTTC. Its translation: CATSNDEQYF.

Comment on this clonotype: With a much larger clone just one base away, this may be a read error. The chain employs TRBV20-1 and TRBJ1-4; 8 bases match TRBD1. Germline V gene lookup returns CDR1 DFQATT and CDR2 SNEGSKA (reference sequence). CDR3 length: 13 residues. CDR3 region: CSAARTGSENLFF. CDR3 sequence (DNA): TGCAGTGCTGCACGGACAGGGAGTGAAAACCTGTTTTTT.